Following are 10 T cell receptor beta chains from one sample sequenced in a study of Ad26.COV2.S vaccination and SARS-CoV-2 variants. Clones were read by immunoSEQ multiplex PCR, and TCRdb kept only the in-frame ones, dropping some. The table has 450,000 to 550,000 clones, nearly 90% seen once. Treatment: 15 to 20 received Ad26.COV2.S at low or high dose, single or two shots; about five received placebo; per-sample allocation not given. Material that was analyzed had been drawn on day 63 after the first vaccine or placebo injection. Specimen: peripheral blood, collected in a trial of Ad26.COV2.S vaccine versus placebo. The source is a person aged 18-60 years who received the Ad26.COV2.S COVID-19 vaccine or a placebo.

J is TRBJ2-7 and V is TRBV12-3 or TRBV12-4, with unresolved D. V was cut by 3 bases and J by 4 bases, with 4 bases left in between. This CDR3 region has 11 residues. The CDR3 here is CASSFSYEQYF. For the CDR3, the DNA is TGTGCCAGCAGTTTCTCTTACGAGCAGTACTTC.

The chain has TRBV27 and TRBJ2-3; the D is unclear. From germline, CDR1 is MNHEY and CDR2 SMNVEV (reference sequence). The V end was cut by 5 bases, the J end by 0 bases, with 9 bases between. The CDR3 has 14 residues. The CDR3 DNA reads TGTGCCAGCAGTAGAAAGACGAGCACAGATACGCAGTATTTT. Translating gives CASSRKTSTDTQYF.

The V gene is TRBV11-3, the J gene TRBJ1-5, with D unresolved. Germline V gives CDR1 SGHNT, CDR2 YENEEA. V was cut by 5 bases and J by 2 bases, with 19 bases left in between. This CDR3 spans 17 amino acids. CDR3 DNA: TGTGCCAGCAGCGATCATATCTGGGTAGGTGGCAATCAGCCCCAGCATTTT. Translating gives CASSDHIWVGGNQPQHF.

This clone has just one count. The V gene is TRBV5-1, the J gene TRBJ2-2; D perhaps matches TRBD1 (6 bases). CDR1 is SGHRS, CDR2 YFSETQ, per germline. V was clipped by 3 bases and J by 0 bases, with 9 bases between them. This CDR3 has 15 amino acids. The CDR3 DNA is TGCGCCAGCAGCTCAGGACAGCCGAACACCGGGGAGCTGTTTTTT. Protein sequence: CASSSGQPNTGELFF.

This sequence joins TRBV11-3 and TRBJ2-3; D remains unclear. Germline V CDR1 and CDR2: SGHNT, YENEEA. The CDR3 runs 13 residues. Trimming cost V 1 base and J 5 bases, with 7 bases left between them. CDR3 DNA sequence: TGTGCCAGCAGCTTAGTTCCTCAAGATACGCAGTATTTT. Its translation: CASSLVPQDTQYF.

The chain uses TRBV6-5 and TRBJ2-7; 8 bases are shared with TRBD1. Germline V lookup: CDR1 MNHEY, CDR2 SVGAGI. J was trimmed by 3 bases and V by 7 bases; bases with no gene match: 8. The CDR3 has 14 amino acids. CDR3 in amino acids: CASTLGQVNYEQYF. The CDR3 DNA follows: TGTGCCAGCACCTTGGGACAGGTGAACTACGAGCAGTACTTC.

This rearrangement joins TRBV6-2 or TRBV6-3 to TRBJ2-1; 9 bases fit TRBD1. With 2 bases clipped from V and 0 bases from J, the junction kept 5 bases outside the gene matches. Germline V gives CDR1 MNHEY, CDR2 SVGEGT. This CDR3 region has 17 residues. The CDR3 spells CASSYPRDRDSYNEQFF. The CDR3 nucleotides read TGTGCCAGCAGTTACCCCCGGGACAGGGACTCCTACAATGAGCAGTTCTTC.

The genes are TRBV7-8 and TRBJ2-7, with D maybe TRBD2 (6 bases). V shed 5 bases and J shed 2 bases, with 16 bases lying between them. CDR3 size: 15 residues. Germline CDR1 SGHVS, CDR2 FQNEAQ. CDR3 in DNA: TGTGCCAGCAGCCCCACCGGGGGTTCACCCTACGAGCAGTACTTC. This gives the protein CASSPTGGSPYEQYF.

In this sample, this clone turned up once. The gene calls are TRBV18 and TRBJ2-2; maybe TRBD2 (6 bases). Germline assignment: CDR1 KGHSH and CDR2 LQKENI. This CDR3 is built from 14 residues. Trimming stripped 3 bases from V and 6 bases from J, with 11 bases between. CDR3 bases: TGTGCCAGCTCACCTCCTGGACTATCCGGGGAGCTGTTTTTT. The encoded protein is CASSPPGLSGELFF. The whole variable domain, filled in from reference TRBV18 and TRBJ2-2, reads NAGVMQNPRHLVRRRGQEARLRCSPMKGHSHVYWYRQLPEEGLKFMVYLQKENIIDESGMPKERFSAEFPKEGPSILRIQQVVRGDSAAYFCASSPPGLSGELFFGEGSRLTVL.

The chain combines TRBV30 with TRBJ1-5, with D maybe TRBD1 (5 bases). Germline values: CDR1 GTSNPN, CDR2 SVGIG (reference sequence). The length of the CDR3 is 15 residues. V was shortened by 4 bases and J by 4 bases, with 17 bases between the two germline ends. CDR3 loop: CAWMIGTPRNQPQHF. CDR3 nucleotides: TGTGCCTGGATGATAGGGACCCCCCGAAATCAGCCCCAGCATTTT.